These 12 T cell receptor beta chains were sequenced from one sample in a study of blood T cell repertoires in COVID-19. Sequencing used immunoSEQ multiplex PCR; TCRdb keeps in-frame clones, though not all of them. The data hold around 68,000 clones, with approximately 90% observed a single time. Sequences were obtained from peripheral blood. Source of these receptors: a man aged 50 or older with acute or convalescent COVID-19.

This clone was recorded a few times. The rearrangement uses TRBV12-3 or TRBV12-4 and TRBJ2-2; 7 nucleotides match TRBD2. The CDR3 has 13 residues. The J segment lost 4 bases and the V segment lost 6 bases, leaving 2 bases of the junction unmatched. The CDR3 spells CASSLAATGELFF. In DNA form, the CDR3 reads TGTGCCAGCAGCCTAGCGGCCACCGGGGAGCTGTTTTTT.

V usage is TRBV4-1 and J usage is TRBJ2-2; the match to TRBD2 covers 8 bases. The V and J ends lost 0 bases and 5 bases, in that order; junction bases with no gene match: 5. The CDR3 has 16 amino acids. The germline gives CDR1 MGHRA, CDR2 YSYEKL. CDR3 sequence: CASSQESGSGTGELFF. CDR3 coding DNA: TGCGCCAGCAGCCAAGAAAGCGGGAGTGGGACCGGGGAGCTGTTTTTT.

The chain uses TRBV4-1 and TRBJ1-6; TRBD1 agrees at 7 bases. The CDR3 has 15 amino acids. Germline lookup yields CDR1 MGHRA and CDR2 YSYEKL. The V and J ends lost 1 base and 13 bases, in that order; junction bases with no gene match: 10. CDR3 sequence reads: CASSQVQTGISPLHF. The CDR3 nucleotides are TGCGCCAGCAGCCAAGTTCAGACAGGGATCTCGCCCCTCCACTTT.

The V and J genes are TRBV2 and TRBJ1-5; TRBD1 agrees at 9 bases. V lost 3 bases, J lost 5 bases, and 5 bases stayed unmatched. This CDR3 spans 15 amino acids. Germline CDR1 and CDR2: SNHLY and FYNNEI. This CDR3 is CASSDDTGGYQPQHF. DNA of the CDR3: TGTGCCAGCAGTGATGACACAGGGGGCTATCAGCCCCAGCATTTT.

The chain couples TRBV6-6 to TRBJ1-2; TRBD1 matches at 7 bases. The germline CDR1 and CDR2 sequences are MNHNY and SVGAGI (reference sequence). The CDR3 totals 13 residues. J lost 6 bases, V lost 6 bases, and 7 bases had no gene match. CDR3 loop: CASRVTGFDGYTF. CDR3 nucleotide sequence: TGTGCCAGCAGGGTGACAGGGTTTGATGGCTACACCTTC.

The chain is built from TRBV24-1 and TRBJ2-5; 7 bases agree with TRBD1. CDR1 and CDR2 from the germline V gene are KGHDR and SFDVKD. The CDR3 loop spans 13 amino acids. V dropped 3 bases and J dropped 4; count of bases not matched to a gene: 1. CDR3 bases: TGTGCCACCAGTGATGACAGGGCAGAGACCCAGTACTTC. Translated, it gives CATSDDRAETQYF.

This chain joins TRBV29-1 and TRBJ1-2; 7 nucleotides align to TRBD1. The V gene end was trimmed by 4 bases and the J gene end by 4 bases; junction bases not matched to a gene: 9. The V gene's germline CDR1 is SQVTM and CDR2 ANQGSEA. The CDR3 spans 14 residues. The CDR3, as DNA: TGCAGCGTTGGGGCAGGGGGGTCTTTCTATGGCTACACCTTC. It translates to CSVGAGGSFYGYTF.

This chain uses TRBV12-3 or TRBV12-4 with TRBJ1-1; no clear D. The CDR3 length is 12 residues. Trimming removed 6 bases from V and 7 bases from J, with 12 bases in between. Written as DNA, the CDR3 is TGTGCCAGCAGCCTCGAGGGATTTGAAGCTTTCTTT. Translated, it gives CASSLEGFEAFF.

The chain has TRBV24-1 and TRBJ1-1; TRBD1 matches 8 bases. Germline V gives CDR1 KGHDR, CDR2 SFDVKD. V shed 9 bases and J 4 bases; nucleotides not matched to a gene: 12. This CDR3 contains 15 residues. The CDR3 here is CATPTTDRACTEAFF. CDR3 coding DNA: TGTGCCACCCCAACTACGGACAGGGCATGCACTGAAGCTTTCTTT.

This sequence joins TRBV29-1 and TRBJ2-1; 16 bases fit TRBD2. The V gene's germline CDR1 is SQVTM and CDR2 ANQGSEA. J gave up 1 base and V 4 bases, and 4 bases lay outside the gene matches. CDR3 length: 17 residues. The CDR3 is CSVAGTSGRGSYNEQFF. CDR3 DNA sequence: TGCAGCGTTGCCGGGACTAGCGGGAGGGGATCCTACAATGAGCAGTTCTTC.

The chain links TRBV5-6 to TRBJ2-1, with 10 positions matching TRBD1. Germline CDR1 and CDR2: SGHDT and YYEEEE. The trim removed 4 bases at V and 8 bases at J, leaving 9 bases unmatched. The CDR3 is made up of 15 amino acids. CDR3 nucleotides: TGTGCCAGCAGCGCATCTCGGGACAGGGGCTATGAGCAGTTCTTC. This codes for CASSASRDRGYEQFF.

The V and J genes are TRBV29-1 and TRBJ2-2; 9 positions agree with TRBD1. CDR1 and CDR2 (germline): SQVTM, ANQGSEA. The CDR3 consists of 15 residues. J gave up 5 bases and V 3 bases, and 7 bases lay outside the gene matches. The CDR3 sequence: CSVDQGQGHTGELFF. CDR3 sequence (DNA): TGCAGCGTTGATCAGGGACAGGGCCATACCGGGGAGCTGTTTTTT.